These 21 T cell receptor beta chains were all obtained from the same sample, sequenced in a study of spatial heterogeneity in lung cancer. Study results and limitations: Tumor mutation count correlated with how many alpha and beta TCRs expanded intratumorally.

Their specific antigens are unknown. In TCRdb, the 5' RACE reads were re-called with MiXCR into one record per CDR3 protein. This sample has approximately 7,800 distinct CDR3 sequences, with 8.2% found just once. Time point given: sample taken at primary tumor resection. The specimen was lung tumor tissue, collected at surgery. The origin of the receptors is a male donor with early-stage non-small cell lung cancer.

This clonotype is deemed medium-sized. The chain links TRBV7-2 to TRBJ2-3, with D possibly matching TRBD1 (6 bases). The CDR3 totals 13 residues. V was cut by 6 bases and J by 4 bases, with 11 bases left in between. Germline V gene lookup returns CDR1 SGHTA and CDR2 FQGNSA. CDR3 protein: CASSSAGADTQYF. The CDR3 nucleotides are TGTGCCAGCAGTTCAGCAGGGGCAGATACGCAGTATTTT.

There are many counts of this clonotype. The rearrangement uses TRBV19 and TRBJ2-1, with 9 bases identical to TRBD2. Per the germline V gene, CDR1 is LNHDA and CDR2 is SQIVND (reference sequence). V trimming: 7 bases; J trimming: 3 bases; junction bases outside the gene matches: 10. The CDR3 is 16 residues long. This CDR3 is CASTLRDSGSYNEQFF. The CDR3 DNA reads TGTGCCAGTACCCTACGGGATAGCGGGAGCTACAATGAGCAGTTCTTC.

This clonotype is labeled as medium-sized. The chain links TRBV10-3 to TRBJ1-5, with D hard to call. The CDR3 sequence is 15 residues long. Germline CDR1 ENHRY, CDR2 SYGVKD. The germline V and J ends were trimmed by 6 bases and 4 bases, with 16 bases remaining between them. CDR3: CAISQTKGANQPQHF. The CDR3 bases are TGTGCCATCAGCCAGACCAAGGGAGCAAATCAGCCCCAGCATTTT.

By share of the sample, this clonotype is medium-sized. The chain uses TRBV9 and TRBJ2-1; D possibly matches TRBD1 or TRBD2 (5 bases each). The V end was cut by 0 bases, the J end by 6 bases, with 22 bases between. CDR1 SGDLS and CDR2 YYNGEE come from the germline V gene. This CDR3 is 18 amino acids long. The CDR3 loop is CASSVATGLGDGGNEQFF. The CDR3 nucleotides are TGTGCCAGCAGCGTAGCTACGGGCCTAGGGGATGGGGGCAATGAGCAGTTCTTC.

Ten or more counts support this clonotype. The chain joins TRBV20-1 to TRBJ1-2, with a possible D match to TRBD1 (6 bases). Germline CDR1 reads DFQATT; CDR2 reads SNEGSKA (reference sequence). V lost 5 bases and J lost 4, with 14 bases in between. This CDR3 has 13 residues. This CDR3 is CSARQAPIYGYTF. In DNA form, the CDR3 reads TGCAGTGCTCGACAGGCACCGATCTATGGCTACACCTTC.

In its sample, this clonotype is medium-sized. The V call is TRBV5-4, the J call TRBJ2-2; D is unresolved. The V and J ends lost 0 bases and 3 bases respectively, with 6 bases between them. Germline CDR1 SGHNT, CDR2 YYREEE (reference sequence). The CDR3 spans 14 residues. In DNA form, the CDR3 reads TGTGCCAGCAGCTTGGCGACCGACACCGGGGAGCTGTTTTTT. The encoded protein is CASSLATDTGELFF.

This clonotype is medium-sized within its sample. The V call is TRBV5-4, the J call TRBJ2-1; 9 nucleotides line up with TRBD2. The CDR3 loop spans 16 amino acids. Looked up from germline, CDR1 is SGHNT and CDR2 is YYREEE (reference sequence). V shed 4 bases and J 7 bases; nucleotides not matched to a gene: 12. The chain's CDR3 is CASSPGGGRARNEQFF. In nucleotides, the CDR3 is TGTGCCAGCAGCCCCGGCGGCGGGAGGGCCCGAAATGAGCAGTTCTTC.

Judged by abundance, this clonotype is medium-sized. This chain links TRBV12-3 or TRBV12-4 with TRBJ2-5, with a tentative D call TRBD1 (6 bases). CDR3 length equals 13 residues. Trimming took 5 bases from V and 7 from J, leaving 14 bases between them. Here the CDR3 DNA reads TGTGCCAGCAGTCCCGGACAGCCCATGACCCAGTACTTC. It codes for CASSPGQPMTQYF.

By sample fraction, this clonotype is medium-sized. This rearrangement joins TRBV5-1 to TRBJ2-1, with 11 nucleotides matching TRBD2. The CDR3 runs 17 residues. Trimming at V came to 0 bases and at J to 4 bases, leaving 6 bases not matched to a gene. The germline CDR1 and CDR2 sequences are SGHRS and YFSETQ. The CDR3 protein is CASSLGTLAGEYNEQFF. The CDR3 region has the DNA TGCGCCAGCAGCTTGGGGACACTAGCGGGAGAATACAATGAGCAGTTCTTC.

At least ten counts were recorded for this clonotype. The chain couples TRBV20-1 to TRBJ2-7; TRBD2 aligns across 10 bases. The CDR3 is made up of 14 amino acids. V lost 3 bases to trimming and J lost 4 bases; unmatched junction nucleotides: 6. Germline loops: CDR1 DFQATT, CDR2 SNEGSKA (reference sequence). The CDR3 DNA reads TGCAGTGCTAGTTCTAGCGGGAGCGATTACGAGCAGTACTTC. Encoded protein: CSASSSGSDYEQYF.

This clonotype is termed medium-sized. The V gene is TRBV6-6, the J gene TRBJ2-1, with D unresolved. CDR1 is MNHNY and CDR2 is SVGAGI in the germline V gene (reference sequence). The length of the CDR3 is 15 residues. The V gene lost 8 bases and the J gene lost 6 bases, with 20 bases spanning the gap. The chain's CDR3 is CASEILPFSGNEQFF. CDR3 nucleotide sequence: TGTGCCAGCGAGATCCTACCGTTCTCGGGCAATGAGCAGTTCTTC.

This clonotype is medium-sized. DNA for the CDR3: TGCGCCAGCAGCTTGTCTCTATACTCCTACGAGCAGTACTTC. Translated: CASSLSLYSYEQYF. V is TRBV5-1 and J is TRBJ2-7, with D unclear. CDR1 is SGHRS and CDR2 is YFSETQ in the germline V gene. Trimming removed 1 base at V and 0 bases at J, with 8 bases between. The CDR3 is made up of 14 amino acids. Supplemented by reference TRBV5-1 and TRBJ2-7, the full variable domain reads KAGVTQTPRYLIKTRGQQVTLSCSPISGHRSVSWYQQTPGQGLQFLFEYFSETQRNKGNFPGRFSGRQFSNSRSEMNVSTLELGDSALYLCASSLSLYSYEQYFGPGTRLTVT.

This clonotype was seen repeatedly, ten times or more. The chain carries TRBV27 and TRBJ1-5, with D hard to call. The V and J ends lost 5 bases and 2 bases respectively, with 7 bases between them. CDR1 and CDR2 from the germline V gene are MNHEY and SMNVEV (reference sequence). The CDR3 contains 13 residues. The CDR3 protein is CASSPQGNQPQHF. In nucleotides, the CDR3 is TGTGCCAGCAGTCCCCAAGGCAATCAGCCCCAGCATTTT.

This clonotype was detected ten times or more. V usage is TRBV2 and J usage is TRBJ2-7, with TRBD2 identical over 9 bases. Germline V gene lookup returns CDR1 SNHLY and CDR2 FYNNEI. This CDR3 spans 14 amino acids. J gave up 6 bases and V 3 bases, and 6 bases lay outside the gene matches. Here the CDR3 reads CASSEASGAVEQYF. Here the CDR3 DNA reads TGTGCCAGCAGTGAGGCTAGCGGGGCCGTCGAGCAGTACTTC.

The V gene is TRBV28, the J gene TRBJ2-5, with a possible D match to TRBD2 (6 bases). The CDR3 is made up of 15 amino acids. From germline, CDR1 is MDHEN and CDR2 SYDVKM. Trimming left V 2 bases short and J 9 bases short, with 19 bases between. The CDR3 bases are TGTGCCAGCAGTTTACAGGGATACCTCTCGGGGGCCCAGTACTTC. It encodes CASSLQGYLSGAQYF.

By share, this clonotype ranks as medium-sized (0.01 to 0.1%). Here the CDR3 reads CSAEARGMSYGYTF. The DNA for the CDR3 is TGCAGCGCGGAGGCCAGGGGTATGAGCTATGGCTACACCTTC. The chain combines TRBV29-1 with TRBJ1-2; the D gene is possibly TRBD1 (6 bases). The germline V gene has CDR1 SQVTM and CDR2 ANQGSEA. V lost 7 bases and J lost 4, with 19 bases in between. The CDR3 loop spans 14 amino acids.

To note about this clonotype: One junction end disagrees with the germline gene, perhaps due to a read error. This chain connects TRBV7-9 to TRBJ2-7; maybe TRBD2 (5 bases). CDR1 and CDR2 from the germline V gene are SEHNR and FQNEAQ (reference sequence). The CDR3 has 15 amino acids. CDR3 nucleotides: TGTGGCAGCAGCCCCCGGCGGCGGAGGATGGGCGAGCAGTACTTC. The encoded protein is CGSSPRRRRMGEQYF.

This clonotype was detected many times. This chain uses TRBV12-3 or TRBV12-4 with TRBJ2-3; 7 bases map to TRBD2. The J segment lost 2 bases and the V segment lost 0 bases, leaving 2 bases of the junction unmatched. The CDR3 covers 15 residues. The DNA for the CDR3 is TGTGCCAGCAGTTTAGCGGGAGGGCCCACAGATACGCAGTATTTT. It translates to CASSLAGGPTDTQYF.

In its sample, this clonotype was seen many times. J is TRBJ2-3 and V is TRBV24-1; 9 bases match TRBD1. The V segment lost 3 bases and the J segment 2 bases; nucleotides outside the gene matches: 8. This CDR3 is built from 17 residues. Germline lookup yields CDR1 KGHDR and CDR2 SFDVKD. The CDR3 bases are TGTGCCACCAGTGATACCCCCGGGACAGGGCACACAGATACGCAGTATTTT. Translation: CATSDTPGTGHTDTQYF.

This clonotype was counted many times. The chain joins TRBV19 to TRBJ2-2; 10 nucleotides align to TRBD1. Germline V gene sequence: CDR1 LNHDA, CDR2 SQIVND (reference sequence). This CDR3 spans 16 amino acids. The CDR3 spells CASSRDRGFGTGELFF. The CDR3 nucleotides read TGTGCGTCTAGTAGGGACAGGGGATTTGGCACCGGGGAGCTGTTTTTT.

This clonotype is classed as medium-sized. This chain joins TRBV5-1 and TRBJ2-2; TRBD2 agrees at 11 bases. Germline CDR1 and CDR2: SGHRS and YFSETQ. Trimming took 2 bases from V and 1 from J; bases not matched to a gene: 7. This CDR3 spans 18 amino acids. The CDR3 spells CASSLKTGTSGNTGELFF. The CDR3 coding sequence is TGCGCCAGCAGCTTAAAAACGGGGACTAGCGGGAACACCGGGGAGCTGTTTTTT.